The 9 T cell receptor beta chains listed next were all sequenced from one sample in a study of shared clonotypes between healthy human individuals. Clones were read by immunoSEQ multiplex PCR, and TCRdb kept only the in-frame ones, dropping some. The table includes hundreds of thousands of clones, 95% to 96% detected once. Naive CD8 cells lacked CD45RO and underwent positive selection for CCR7, leaving out terminally differentiated effector memory CD45RA+ cells. Material for sequencing was naive CD8+ T cells sorted from blood. All receptors come from a woman aged 25 to 39 in good health.

This clone was seen a handful of times. The rearrangement joins TRBV7-9 to TRBJ2-2, with 9 positions matching TRBD2. V lost 8 bases and J lost 2; bases outside the gene matches: 9. Germline values: CDR1 SEHNR, CDR2 FQNEAQ (reference sequence). The CDR3 spans 16 residues. CDR3 in amino acids: CASSPPSGVNTGELFF. CDR3 DNA: TGTGCCAGCTCTCCTCCTAGCGGGGTTAACACCGGGGAGCTGTTTTTT.

The rearrangement joins TRBV27 to TRBJ2-1; D possibly corresponds to TRBD1 (5 bases). The V gene's germline CDR1 is MNHEY and CDR2 SMNVEV (reference sequence). The CDR3 is 15 residues long. V lost 3 bases and J lost 0, with 9 bases in between. The CDR3 spells CASSLGPDSYNEQFF. CDR3 in DNA: TGTGCCAGCAGTTTGGGGCCCGACTCCTACAATGAGCAGTTCTTC.

The chain recombines TRBV25-1 with TRBJ2-5; D call uncertain. The germline gives CDR1 MGHDK, CDR2 SYGVNS. The CDR3 is 16 amino acids. V lost 0 bases, J lost 1 base, and 12 bases lay in between. The CDR3: CASSEYTGQLQETQYF. CDR3 DNA sequence: TGTGCCAGCAGTGAATATACGGGCCAGCTCCAAGAGACCCAGTACTTC.

The V gene is TRBV6-4, the J gene TRBJ2-5; D not resolved. This CDR3 region has 14 residues. Trimming stripped 10 bases from V and 0 bases from J, with 15 bases between. CDR1 MRHNA and CDR2 SNTAGT come from the germline V gene. DNA of the CDR3: TGTGCCACTAGAGTGTTCGTACACCAAGAGACCCAGTACTTC. Amino acids: CATRVFVHQETQYF.

Details on this clone: Other DNA sequences from this sample encode an identical CDR3 as well. This chain connects TRBV27 to TRBJ2-3; no definite D call. Germline-derived CDR1 and CDR2 are MNHEY and SMNVEV (reference sequence). CDR3 size: 12 residues. V dropped 0 bases and J dropped 4 bases, with 2 bases sitting between them. CDR3 region: CASSLSADTQYF. The CDR3 DNA reads as TGTGCCAGCAGTTTATCGGCAGATACGCAGTATTTT.

V is TRBV5-6 and J is TRBJ2-1, with 9 nucleotides matching TRBD1. The V and J ends lost 2 bases and 7 bases, in that order; junction bases with no gene match: 7. CDR1 is SGHDT, CDR2 YYEEEE, per germline. This CDR3 is built from 15 residues. CDR3 protein: CASSLQGALWNEQFF. As DNA, the CDR3 is TGTGCCAGCAGCTTACAGGGGGCACTTTGGAATGAGCAGTTCTTC.

This chain joins TRBV28 and TRBJ2-5; 7 bases match TRBD1. V gave up 3 bases and J gave up 0 bases; unmatched junction bases: 1. Germline CDR1 is MDHEN and CDR2 is SYDVKM. The CDR3 spans 14 residues. CDR3 protein: CASSFRGHQETQYF. The CDR3 DNA reads TGTGCCAGCAGTTTTAGGGGGCACCAAGAGACCCAGTACTTC.

The chain recombines TRBV28 with TRBJ2-7; TRBD1 aligns across 10 bases. CDR3 length: 13 amino acids. Germline V gene sequence: CDR1 MDHEN, CDR2 SYDVKM. V shed 6 bases, J shed 1 base, and the junction held 0 bases outside the gene matches. Here the CDR3 DNA reads TGTGCCAGCAGGGACAGGGGGTCCTACGAGCAGTACTTC. Its protein product is CASRDRGSYEQYF.

The rearrangement links TRBV5-8 to TRBJ2-7, with D perhaps matching TRBD2 (6 bases). V gave up 3 bases and J gave up 0 bases, with 10 bases separating them. This CDR3 region has 14 residues. Germline V gene lookup returns CDR1 SGHTS and CDR2 YDEGEE. The CDR3 here is CASSWGTDSYEQYF. In DNA form, the CDR3 reads TGTGCCAGCAGCTGGGGGACTGACTCCTACGAGCAGTACTTC.